This T cell receptor beta chain was captured by sequencing in a study of Ad26.COV2.S vaccination and SARS-CoV-2 variants. Study results and caveats: Those who received the vaccine showed greater spike-specific TCR breadth than those given placebo.

This table comes from immunoSEQ multiplex PCR, and its TCRdb copy is limited to in-frame clones, with some not included. This table has 350,000 to 450,000 clones, around 92% appearing once. The CDR3 spans 15 residues. V was pared by 1 base and J by 0 bases, with 9 bases between. Germline V gene sequence: CDR1 SGHAT, CDR2 FQNNGV. Regarding this clone: What it recognizes is unknown.

The sequencing used peripheral blood, collected after recovery from COVID-19. The J gene is TRBJ1-1, the V gene TRBV11-2, with D possibly TRBD1 on 5 matching bases. This clonotype was sampled from a human donor who had recovered from COVID-19. The CDR3 here is CASSLGGGLNTEAFF. The CDR3 DNA follows: TGTGCCAGCAGCTTAGGGGGGGGGTTGAACACTGAAGCTTTCTTT.